This T cell receptor (beta chain) was sequenced during a study of cytomegalovirus exposure and HLA in healthy donors (dated by TCRdb to 2016 to 2017). Describing the broader study: An earlier analysis of roughly 630 of the donors reported roughly 270 Gb of sequence data and some 120 million unique TCR beta sequences from roughly 200 million T cells. Every repertoire in the discovery cohort had been generated on one and the same sequencing platform. Of the 350 to 450 genotyped donors, about 84% fell in the genetic ancestry cluster associated with self-reported Caucasian donors. Besides the first cohort of roughly 660 subjects, a separate validation cohort made up of roughly 120 different subjects was used. The study used immunosequencing to profile the T cell repertoires of several hundred subjects and linked those repertoires to cytomegalovirus serostatus. Donor age, sex, ethnicity and CMV serostatus were collected together with the repertoire data. The aim of the study was to test whether cataloging public T cell receptors could identify signatures of past pathogen exposure. An early release covering roughly 580 HLA-typed donors comprised roughly 300 gigabases of sequencing data and some 79 million unique TCR sequences. The number of typed donors differed by locus: 629-630 for A, B, C, DRB1 and DQB1; 522 for DQA1; some 590 for DPA1; and around 490 for DPB1. In an earlier analysis of 587 of the donors, high-throughput TCR beta sequencing was used to judge whether each TCR beta V gene segment behaved as functional or pseudogenic. Class I and class II HLA loci were covered by the typing at four-digit resolution. Because of strong linkage in the cohort, a handful of DR-DQ haplotypes were treated as single units for association and clustering. The study combined high-throughput TCR immunosequencing, statistical association of individual TCRs with disease status, and machine learning to predict cytomegalovirus infection status. Rather than drawing on any new phenotypic data, the later analysis identified candidate immune exposures from TCR beta sequences and the way those sequences occurred across donors. In a later genetic analysis, genome-wide SNP genotypes for 398 of the 666 donors were used, and that subset was treated as a discovery cohort. A later analysis re-analyzed previously published TCR beta repertoires from about 600 donors and added high-resolution HLA genotyping to study TCR occurrence patterns. Among under 450 genotyped donors of the cohort, an average of about 240,000 unique TCR beta nucleotide sequences were sequenced per donor, roughly 18% of them non-productive. What the research found in general, with its limitations: Linkage disequilibrium might explain the correlated functional status among segregating V segments, but an unknown experimental factor could not be excluded. CMV serostatus was the only immune exposure information available for the cohort. A few of the identified cytomegalovirus-associated TCR beta chains were confirmed in vitro to be specific for cytomegalovirus antigens. The sequencing pipeline was judged likely to have produced a cluster of highly shared sequence variants as a technical artifact. Some IMGT-functional V segments, including TRBV6-2 and TRBV6-3, could not be distinguished by the 87-base-pair reads and were therefore excluded. Most TCR sequences were observed very rarely across donors, whereas some public TCRs were present in many individuals. According to a later genetic analysis, donors in an Asian-associated ancestry cluster had fewer N-insertions in productive TCRs than the roughly 660-donor mean. Strong co-occurrence of HLA alleles, especially DR and DQ, made assigning TCR associations to individual alleles difficult. A further reported finding was that TCR beta sequences accurately predicted the HLA-A and HLA-B alleles for most subjects in the first cohort. HLA typing was unavailable for some donors at each locus, so association tests used only the typed subset. In a later analysis, the rate of TCR association differed among HLA loci, with DRB1 alleles having the most associated TCRs and HLA-C alleles having the fewest. This cohort had only TCR beta chains sequenced, and the lack of alpha or paired-chain data limited which features could be detected. In a later analysis, HLA-associated TCR beta chains were found to be more clonally expanded and to have lower generation probabilities than equally common non-associated chains. A total of 150 to 200 TCR beta chains were listed by the study as associated with cytomegalovirus. In both the original and validation cohorts, the classifier was reported to diagnose cytomegalovirus status with high specificity and sensitivity. According to a later analysis, most CMV-associated TCR beta chains appeared to be HLA-restricted, and the HLA associations seemed to be driven largely by CMV exposure. V-gene and J-gene trimming of TCR beta chains was associated with a missense DCLRE1C variant in a later genetic analysis, and the association was replicated in an independent cohort. In an earlier analysis of fewer than 700 of the donors, most TCR beta V segments appeared in productive rearrangements about 87% or about 30% of the time, broadly matching IMGT annotations. According to a later analysis, parvovirus B19, influenza, CMV and Epstein-Barr virus appeared linked to several top co-occurrence clusters. The authors suggested that the approach could potentially be generalized to other disease states and immunological phenotypes. Roughly uniform sequencing depth across donors was assumed in presence/absence analyses, although this assumption may not hold. Because counts were too low, roughly 17 rarely observed V segments, including chromosome 9 orphons, were left out of the earlier analysis of some 600 of the donors. At a false discovery rate of 0.05, a later analysis linked around 17,000 TCR beta sequences to specific HLA alleles.

The table lists this clone with a few counts. The antigen this receptor binds is unknown. Base qualities are missing; no much larger clone stands one base away. The V and J ends are trimmed by 2 bases and 5 bases, leaving 11 bases between them. The germline V gene (reference sequence) specifies MNHNY as CDR1 and SVGAGI as CDR2. From cysteine to phenylalanine, the CDR3 is 14 amino acids long. The sequence is cut down to CDR3 DNA, 42 bases in frame from base 1. The cohort comprised 666 healthy bone marrow donors. Cohort members were all nominally healthy when sampled, although unrecorded immune exposures were likely present. The donor was CMV seropositive and belonged to the group of more than 250 seropositive cohort members. A peripheral blood sample was collected from each donor, and TCR beta sequencing was performed on peripheral blood mononuclear cells. The Qiagen DNeasy Blood Extraction Kit was used to extract genomic DNA from the blood cell samples.

Library preparation employed the immunoSEQ multiplex PCR assay. A mixture of 60 forward primers for TCR Vbeta segments and 13 reverse primers for TCR Jbeta segments was used in the multiplex PCR. The CDR3 region of rearranged TCR beta genes was amplified from genomic DNA with a multiplex PCR assay. Amplified TCR beta libraries were sequenced as 87-base-pair reads on the Illumina HiSeq System. The study's processing was this. A later analysis counted around 72 million unique TCR beta chains across the 700 or so repertoires, and around 9.9 million of these chains were shared by at least two donors. To remove PCR and sequencing errors, raw reads were error-corrected and collapsed into unique sequences using a nearest-neighbor algorithm that merged closely related sequences. CDR3 sequences were aligned to IMGT reference sequences to assign V, D and J gene segments. For a sequence to be retained, at least a six-nucleotide match to both a V gene segment and a J gene segment was required. A rearrangement counted as productive if the CDR3 had no stop codons and remained in frame with V and J, and every other rearrangement counted as non-productive. Following IMGT convention, CDR3 was defined as the stretch from the second conserved V-encoded cysteine up to the conserved J-encoded phenylalanine. In an earlier analysis of 500 to 650 of the donors, sequences lacking an unambiguous match to a single V gene segment were excluded. In an earlier analysis of some 590 of the donors, V segments were called functional above 56.7% productive rearrangements and were called segregating when the between-donor standard deviation exceeded 5%. A statistical classification framework was developed to diagnose cytomegalovirus status using the catalog of TCR beta chain sequences. V and J gene assignment, in a later analysis, came from comparing TCR nucleotide sequences with IMGT/GENE-DB human TR gene sequences. The TCRdist pipeline was used in a later analysis to assign CDR3 sequences and most-parsimonious VDJ recombination scenarios. In a later analysis, each TCR beta chain was defined by its CDR3 amino acid sequence together with its V-gene family, and reads lacking a unique V-gene family were excluded. A later analysis removed 500 to 650 highly shared, low-generation-probability nucleotide sequences to deal with suspected cross-contamination and a sequencing artifact. A later analysis calculated a clonal expansion index for each public chain from normalized within-repertoire ranks of inferred template counts. In a later analysis, generation probabilities were computed with a VDJ recombination model fitted to out-of-frame rearrangements, and the resulting probabilities were checked against IGoR. In a later analysis, TCR-TCR, TCR-HLA and TCR-CMV co-occurrence was scored with hypergeometric tests, and a repertoire-size bias correction was applied to TCR pairs. To estimate false discovery rates, a later analysis permuted the HLA or CMV assignments 20 times. In a later analysis, co-occurring TCRs were grouped with DBSCAN, and TCRdist sequence similarity was added when clustering was performed within HLA-allele-positive subsets. Co-occurrence clustering excluded repertoires with fewer than 30,000 or more than 120,000 public chains, plus five with anomalous nucleotide sharing. The table was pulled from immuneACCESS by TCRdb, which kept in-frame rearrangements only. Such tables lose some clones; where checked, under half of the loss comes from unresolved V genes, and the rest has no known cause. The DNA gave D and trimming, while V, J and clone size come from that table. The sample has about 190,000 clones on record, under 80% of them singletons. Together, the top ten hold more than 4.5% of the sample.

The origin of this receptor is a man aged 25 to 45 in good health and CMV-seropositive. Sequenced sample: PBMCs. The sequence joins TRBV6-6 to TRBJ2-3; TRBD1 might be the D gene, on 6 matching bases. The DNA sequence is as follows: TGTGCCAGCAGTTACGTGGGGGCAGGAGATACGCAGTATTTT. The translation is CASSYVGAGDTQYF.